This T cell receptor beta chain is from a study of T cell responses to AZD1222 COVID-19 vaccine. Study-wide results and limits: Reportedly, close to half of spike-specific TCRs are directed against unmutated variant regions.

Points on this clone: The antigen is undetermined.

Trimming took 2 bases from V and 4 from J; bases not matched to a gene: 8. The CDR3 loop spans 16 amino acids. Germline V gives CDR1 LGHNA, CDR2 YSLEER. Only in-frame clones appear in the TCRdb table, and some are missing; sequencing was by immunoSEQ multiplex PCR. The table lists 77,000 or so clones, about 91% of them singletons. The sample consisted of peripheral blood, taken 28 days after the second AZD1222 dose. The chain joins TRBV4-3 to TRBJ1-3; 7 bases agree with TRBD1. This sequence was found in an adult who received the AZD1222 COVID-19 vaccine. CDR3 protein: CASSQNRGLEGNTIYF. The CDR3, as DNA: TGCGCCAGCAGCCAAAACAGGGGCTTGGAAGGAAACACCATATATTTT.